This TCR beta chain was recorded in a study of response to subunit inactivated influenza vaccine. Study-wide results and limits: The study's authors posited that every seasonal influenza vaccination enlists few new T cells.

The table lists this clonotype with a few counts. As yet, its antigen is unknown. Germline CDR1 MNHEY, CDR2 SVGAGI. V was trimmed by 0 bases and J by 5 bases, leaving 10 bases between them. The CDR3 has 15 residues. Each CDR3 protein is one row after TCRdb ran MiXCR on the RT-PCR reads. The data contain about 520,000 distinct CDR3 sequences, 6.5% to 8% of them singletons. The source is a man between 50 and 75 years old who received an inactivated influenza vaccine. This chain uses TRBV6-5 with TRBJ2-2; no clear D gene. Sequencing was performed on PBMCs from blood, taken 23 months after vaccination. The CDR3 DNA is TGTGCCAGCAGTTACTCGAAAGGGTGGACCGGGGAGCTGTTTTTT. Its translation: CASSYSKGWTGELFF.